Included here is one T cell receptor beta chain sequence, with context. Its antigen remains unidentified. Trimming pared 4 bases from V and 1 base from J, leaving 11 bases between. CDR3 length: 15 residues. CDR1 is MNHEY and CDR2 is SVGAGI in the germline V gene. This sample is part of a study of identifying expanded T cells in peripheral blood. The method was immunoSEQ multiplex PCR; TCRdb's version includes in-frame clones alone and lacks a portion of them. The table lists tens of thousands of clones, 87% of them singletons. Healthy donors had no documented immune events, such as infections, while sampled. Study findings and constraints: Two-week clone count variance significantly increased as total template count grew. Over approximately two and four weeks, about 16 and 20 clones changed, versus around 1.2 between replicates.

Sequenced material: blood. This chain connects TRBV6-5 to TRBJ2-4; possible D gene TRBD1, 6 bases. The receptor's source is a person aged 18-70 years in good health. The CDR3 nucleotides are TGTGCCAGCAGTTTCAGGGGTTCGGCCAAAAACATTCAGTACTTC. It yields the protein CASSFRGSAKNIQYF.